This TCR beta chain was captured in a study of blood T cell repertoires in COVID-19. Study context: Both acute and convalescent COVID-19 samples were obtained from the United States, Italy and Spain.

Libraries were prepared by immunoSEQ multiplex PCR; TCRdb keeps only in-frame clonotypes and omits some of them. The sample shows some 180,000 clones, around 80% of them seen only once. CDR3 size: 13 residues. CDR1 is MGHDK, CDR2 SYGVNS, per germline. V shed 6 bases and J 7 bases; nucleotides not matched to a gene: 5. The chain combines TRBV25-1 with TRBJ2-2; TRBD2 aligns across 7 bases. The source material was peripheral blood. This clonotype originated in a woman of 80 years or more with active or convalescent COVID-19. The DNA for the CDR3 is TGTGCCAGCAGAGCCGGGGGGAACGGGGAGCTGTTTTTT. Translation: CASRAGGNGELFF. Drawing the rest from reference TRBV25-1 and TRBJ2-2, the complete variable domain is EADIYQTPRYLVIGTGKKITLECSQTMGHDKMYWYQQDPGMELHLIHYSYGVNSTEKGDLSSESTVSRIRTEHFPLTLESARPSHTSQYLCASRAGGNGELFFGEGSRLTVL.